What follows describes a single TCR beta chain. This clone's antigen is unknown. No much larger clonotype is one base removed from it; base qualities were not supplied. From the cysteine up to the phenylalanine, the CDR3 has a length of 14 residues. The read is trimmed to its CDR3 DNA, 42 bases read in frame from base 1. CDR1 and CDR2, looked up from the germline V gene, are MNHNS and SASEGT. The germline V end is reduced by 4 bases and the J end by 3 bases; junction bases left unmatched: 4. The data were taken from a study of cytomegalovirus exposure and HLA in healthy donors listed by TCRdb under 2017. Concerning the study at large: An earlier analysis of approximately 550 of the donors reported 250 to 350 Gb of sequence data and roughly 110 million unique TCR beta sequences from approximately 180 million T cells. Besides the first cohort of hundreds of subjects, a separate validation cohort made up of roughly 130 different subjects was used. A later genetic analysis took genome-wide SNP genotypes for about 65% of the roughly 670 donors and used that subset as a discovery cohort. Among roughly 370 genotyped donors of the cohort, an average of 235,054 unique TCR beta nucleotide sequences were sequenced per donor, 15% to 20% of them non-productive. The study combined high-throughput TCR immunosequencing, statistical association of individual TCRs with disease status, and machine learning to predict cytomegalovirus infection status. The number of typed donors differed by locus: about 629-630 for A, B, C, DRB1 and DQB1; approximately 520 for DQA1; 606 for DPA1; and approximately 450 for DPB1. A later analysis re-examined previously published TCR beta repertoires from about 700 donors and added high-resolution HLA genotyping to investigate patterns of TCR occurrence. The study used immunosequencing to profile the T cell repertoires of approximately 690 subjects and linked those repertoires to cytomegalovirus serostatus. Every discovery cohort repertoire had been produced on one sequencing platform. An early release that covered roughly 600 HLA-typed donors contained about 300 gigabases of sequencing data and approximately 85 million unique TCR sequences. Rather than using new phenotypic data, the later analysis identified candidate immune exposures from TCR beta sequences and from how often those sequences occurred across donors. Donor age, sex, ethnicity and CMV serostatus were compiled alongside the repertoire data. Five DR-DQ haplotypes were handled as single units for association and clustering, since linkage in the cohort was strong. The aim of the study was to test whether cataloging public T cell receptors could identify signatures of past pathogen exposure. Of the roughly 410 genotyped donors, 75% to 85% were placed in the genetic ancestry cluster associated with self-reported Caucasian donors. Class I and class II HLA loci were covered by the typing at four-digit resolution. To decide whether each TCR beta V gene segment behaved as functional or pseudogenic, an earlier analysis of some 600 of the donors relied on high-throughput TCR beta sequencing.

Library creation used the immunoSEQ multiplex PCR assay. For the multiplex PCR, a mixture combining 60 forward primers for TCR Vbeta segments and 13 reverse primers for TCR Jbeta segments was used. The CDR3 region of rearranged TCR beta genes was amplified from genomic DNA by a multiplex PCR assay. On the Illumina HiSeq System, the amplified TCR beta libraries were sequenced as 87-base-pair reads. Concerning the study's data processing: In a later analysis, some 80 million unique TCR beta chains were counted across the roughly 670 repertoires, and approximately 11 million of these chains were shared by at least two donors. To remove PCR and sequencing errors, raw reads were error-corrected and collapsed into unique sequences using a nearest-neighbor algorithm that merged closely related sequences. V, D and J gene segments were assigned by aligning CDR3 sequences to IMGT reference sequences. Each retained sequence needed at least a six-nucleotide match to both a V gene segment and a J gene segment. A rearrangement counted as productive if the CDR3 had no stop codons and remained in frame with V and J, and every other rearrangement counted as non-productive. CDR3 was defined according to IMGT convention as the region running from the second conserved V-encoded cysteine to the conserved J-encoded phenylalanine. In an earlier analysis of around 600 of the donors, sequences lacking an unambiguous match to a single V gene segment were excluded. An earlier analysis of some 500 of the donors classified V segments as functional when productive rearrangements were above 56.7% and as segregating when the standard deviation between donors was above 5%. A statistical classification framework was built for diagnosing cytomegalovirus status from the catalog of TCR beta chain sequences. V and J gene assignment, in a later analysis, came from comparing TCR nucleotide sequences with IMGT/GENE-DB human TR gene sequences. In a later analysis, CDR3 sequences and most-parsimonious VDJ recombination scenarios were assigned using the TCRdist pipeline. In a later analysis, each TCR beta chain was defined by its CDR3 amino acid sequence together with its V-gene family, and reads without a unique V-gene family were excluded. As a way to deal with suspected cross-contamination and a sequencing artifact, a later analysis dropped hundreds of nucleotide sequences that were highly shared and had low generation probability. For each public chain, a later analysis derived a clonal expansion index from normalized ranks of inferred template counts within each repertoire. Generation probabilities in a later analysis came from a VDJ recombination model fitted to out-of-frame rearrangements, and those results were checked against IGoR. Hypergeometric tests were used in a later analysis to score TCR-TCR, TCR-HLA and TCR-CMV co-occurrence, with a repertoire-size bias correction applied to the TCR pairs. In a later analysis, false discovery rates were estimated by permuting HLA or CMV assignments 20 times. In a later analysis, co-occurring TCRs were grouped with DBSCAN, and TCRdist sequence similarity was added when clustering was performed within HLA-allele-positive subsets. Co-occurrence clustering excluded repertoires with fewer than 30,000 or more than 120,000 public chains, plus five with anomalous nucleotide sharing. TCRdb mirrors the immuneACCESS table, restricted to in-frame sequences. Some clones are absent from its copies; in checked studies, under half trace to an unresolved V gene, and the reason for the others is unknown. Clonal size and the V and J genes are those of that table, whereas D and trimming came from the DNA. Across this sample there are some 90,000 clones, with 76% seen only once. The top ten hold about 3% of the sample.

The investigation overall reported the following: In vitro tests confirmed that a few of the cytomegalovirus-associated TCR beta chains recognize cytomegalovirus antigens. When HLA alleles, especially DR and DQ, strongly co-occurred, attributing TCR associations to individual alleles was difficult. Most TCR sequences were seen in very few donors, while some public TCRs were found in many individuals. The classifier was reported to diagnose cytomegalovirus status with high specificity and sensitivity in both the original cohort and the validation cohort. Because HLA typing was unavailable for some donors at each locus, only the typed subset was used in association tests. A total of 150 or so TCR beta chains were listed by the study as associated with cytomegalovirus. In a later analysis, the rate of TCR association differed among HLA loci, with DRB1 alleles having the most associated TCRs and HLA-C alleles having the fewest. A later genetic analysis reported fewer N-insertions in productive TCRs among donors in an Asian-associated ancestry cluster than the approximately 670-donor mean. It was suggested by the authors that the approach could potentially be generalized to other disease states and immunological phenotypes. Because counts were too low, some 17 rarely observed V segments, including chromosome 9 orphons, were left out of the earlier analysis of 587 of the donors. Specific HLA alleles were associated with 15,000 to 20,000 TCR beta sequences at a false discovery rate of 0.05 in a later analysis. The presence/absence analyses assumed that sequencing depth was roughly uniform across donors, and that assumption may not be true. In an earlier analysis of some 640 of the donors, most TCR beta V segments were observed in productive rearrangements about 87% or about 30% of the time, broadly matching IMGT annotations. Compared with equally common non-associated chains, HLA-associated TCR beta chains in a later analysis were more clonally expanded and had lower generation probabilities. According to a later analysis, parvovirus B19, influenza, CMV and Epstein-Barr virus appeared linked to several top co-occurrence clusters. Some IMGT-functional V segments, including TRBV6-2 and TRBV6-3, could not be distinguished by the 87-base-pair reads and were therefore excluded. A later genetic analysis associated a missense DCLRE1C variant with V-gene and J-gene trimming of TCR beta chains, and an independent cohort replicated the association. A group of highly shared sequence variants was considered likely to be a technical artifact of the sequencing pipeline. The only immune exposure information available for the cohort was CMV serostatus. This cohort had only TCR beta chains sequenced, and the lack of alpha or paired-chain data limited which features could be detected. In a later analysis, most CMV-associated TCR beta chains were found to appear HLA-restricted, with HLA associations seemingly driven largely by CMV exposure. A further reported finding was that TCR beta sequences accurately predicted the HLA-A and HLA-B alleles for most subjects in the first cohort. Linkage disequilibrium might explain the correlated functional status among segregating V segments, but an unknown experimental factor could not be excluded.

The cohort consisted of 666 healthy bone marrow donors. At the time of sampling, every cohort member was nominally healthy, though immune exposures that went unrecorded were likely present. The donor was CMV seronegative and belonged to the group of 352 seronegative cohort members. Every donor gave a peripheral blood sample, and the peripheral blood mononuclear cells from that sample were used for TCR beta sequencing. Genomic DNA extraction from the blood cell samples was performed with the Qiagen DNeasy Blood Extraction Kit. This receptor was obtained from a man aged 40-49 years in good health and CMV-seronegative. The specimen was PBMCs. The V gene is TRBV6-1 and the J gene is TRBJ1-1, and TRBD1 aligns with 8 junction nucleotides. This receptor carries the CDR3 CASSADRGYTEAFF. The nucleotide sequence reads as follows: TGTGCCAGCAGTGCAGACAGGGGTTACACTGAAGCTTTCTTT.